Below are 7 T cell receptor beta chains sequenced from a single sample in a study of shared clonotypes between healthy human individuals. The naive CD8 subset, CD45RO-negative cells positively selected for CCR7, excluded terminally differentiated effector memory CD45RA+ cells. Clones were read by immunoSEQ multiplex PCR, and TCRdb kept only the in-frame ones, dropping some. Altogether more than 2 million clones are present, about 95% being singletons, with the ten largest covering around 1.1%. Sequenced material: naive CD8+ T cells sorted from blood. The receptor source for this set is a man between 18 and 29 years old in good health.

The rearrangement links TRBV10-2 to TRBJ2-7; 8 positions agree with TRBD2. The CDR3 consists of 14 residues. CDR1 is WSHSY, CDR2 SAAADI, per germline. The ends lost 3 bases at V and 2 bases at J; junction bases unmatched: 3. The CDR3 DNA is TGCGCCAGCAGTGATAAAGCGGGGGCCTACGAGCAGTACTTC. Amino acid sequence: CASSDKAGAYEQYF.

The genes are TRBV9 and TRBJ1-4, with 8 bases matching TRBD1. CDR3 length: 17 amino acids. Germline V gives CDR1 SGDLS, CDR2 YYNGEE. Losses at the gene ends were 0 bases for V and 3 bases for J; bases not matched to a gene: 7. CDR3 coding DNA: TGTGCCAGCAGCGTAGCGGGCACGGGACAGGCTAATGAAAAACTGTTTTTT. Residues: CASSVAGTGQANEKLFF.

A single count supports this clone. The chain recombines TRBV6-5 with TRBJ2-5; the D gene is possibly TRBD2 (5 bases). Germline V gene data show CDR1 as MNHEY and CDR2 as SVGAGI. The V gene lost 2 bases and the J gene lost 4 bases, with 11 bases spanning the gap. CDR3 length: 14 amino acids. The CDR3 protein is CASSYNGVSETQYF. The DNA of the CDR3 is TGTGCCAGCAGTTACAACGGGGTATCAGAGACCCAGTACTTC.

The gene calls are TRBV13 and TRBJ2-3, with 14 bases lining up with TRBD2. Trimming cost V 4 bases and J 6 bases; bases outside gene matches: 15. Germline CDR1 is PRHDT and CDR2 is FYEKMQ (reference sequence). The CDR3 spans 19 residues. In nucleotides, the CDR3 is TGTGCCAGCAGCTCCGGGACTAGCGGGAGAGGAATGGAATCGGATACGCAGTATTTT. Amino acids: CASSSGTSGRGMESDTQYF.

A word on this clone: At one of its ends the junction is not consistent with the germline gene, which may arise from a read error. CDR3 coding DNA: TGTGCCAGCAGCTACTTTTTCGGCCAGCCCTATGGCTACACCTTC. Translation gives CASSYFFGQPYGYTF. The genes are TRBV6-5 and TRBJ1-2; D is undetermined. There are 15 residues in the CDR3. Germline V gene sequence: CDR1 MNHEY, CDR2 SVGAGI.

The chain carries TRBV29-1 and TRBJ1-2; D is unclear. The germline V gene has CDR1 SQVTM and CDR2 ANQGSEA. V dropped 4 bases and J dropped 8 bases, with 26 bases sitting between them. The CDR3 consists of 16 residues. This chain's CDR3 is CSVVSSPGNLNTGYTF. The CDR3 DNA follows: TGCAGCGTTGTCTCATCTCCCGGGAACCTAAACACCGGCTACACCTTC. The full variable domain, with the rest looked up from reference TRBV29-1 and TRBJ1-2, is SAVISQKPSRDICQRGTSLTIQCQVDSQVTMMFWYRQQPGQSLTLIATANQGSEATYESGFVIDKFPISRPNLTFSTLTVSNMSPEDSSIYLCSVVSSPGNLNTGYTFGSGTRLTVV.

The chain has TRBV30 and TRBJ1-5; D gene ambiguous. The CDR3 contains 17 residues. CDR1 is GTSNPN and CDR2 is SVGIG in the germline V gene (reference sequence). Trimming stripped 3 bases from V and 2 bases from J, with 20 bases between. The CDR3 here is CAWSAERWGSGNQPQHF. CDR3 in DNA: TGTGCCTGGAGCGCCGAACGGTGGGGTAGCGGCAATCAGCCCCAGCATTTT. Combining the CDR3 with reference TRBV30 and TRBJ1-5 gives the whole variable domain SQTIHQWPATLVQPVGSPLSLECTVEGTSNPNLYWYRQAAGRGLQLLFYSVGIGQISSEVPQNLSASRPQDRQFILSSKKLLLSDSGFYLCAWSAERWGSGNQPQHFGDGTRLSIL.